Each of the 28 T cell receptor beta chains below was sequenced from the same sample in a study of cytomegalovirus exposure and HLA in healthy donors. In the PCR, 60 Vbeta and 13 Jbeta primers were used. Generated by immunoSEQ multiplex PCR, the TCRdb table keeps only in-frame clones and is missing some. The sample includes about 160,000 clones, around three quarters of them seen just once. Sequenced input: PBMCs. The receptors here all came from a man aged 40-50 years in good health and CMV-seropositive.

V and J are TRBV6-5 and TRBJ2-7; no definite D call. The germline V gene encodes CDR1 MNHEY and CDR2 SVGAGI. V lost 0 bases and J 5 bases, leaving 14 bases between the germline ends. CDR3 length: 15 residues. The CDR3 sequence: CASSYSPSRENEQYF. The DNA of the CDR3 is TGTGCCAGCAGTTACTCCCCATCACGAGAGAACGAGCAGTACTTC.

The rearrangement links TRBV29-1 to TRBJ1-1; 9 bases map to TRBD1. V was pared by 2 bases and J by 1 base, with 2 bases of the junction left unmatched. The CDR3 totals 14 residues. Germline CDR1 reads SQVTM; CDR2 reads ANQGSEA. The CDR3 DNA is TGCAGCGTTGAATCGGGACAGGGGAACACTGAAGCTTTCTTT. This sequence encodes CSVESGQGNTEAFF.

This chain uses TRBV7-3 with TRBJ1-2, with D tentatively TRBD1 (6 bases). The germline V gene has CDR1 SGHTA and CDR2 FQGTGA. This CDR3 has 15 residues. V dropped 5 bases and J dropped 3 bases, with 16 bases sitting between them. The CDR3 sequence: CASSQTGSGYYGYTF. CDR3 sequence (DNA): TGTGCCAGCAGCCAAACAGGGTCGGGGTACTATGGCTACACCTTC.

This clone appeared a few times. V gene TRBV18 combines with J gene TRBJ1-2, with 8 bases matching TRBD1. The CDR3 spans 15 residues. The J segment lost 1 base and the V segment lost 4 bases, leaving 5 bases of the junction unmatched. In germline, CDR1 is KGHSH, CDR2 LQKENI. In DNA, the CDR3 is TGTGCCAGCTCACGAGACAGGGGAAATAACTATGGCTACACCTTC. This sequence encodes CASSRDRGNNYGYTF. The whole variable domain, remainder taken from reference TRBV18 and TRBJ1-2, is NAGVMQNPRHLVRRRGQEARLRCSPMKGHSHVYWYRQLPEEGLKFMVYLQKENIIDESGMPKERFSAEFPKEGPSILRIQQVVRGDSAAYFCASSRDRGNNYGYTFGSGTRLTVV.

Points on this clone: Relative to the germline gene, one junction end is altered; a read error may explain this. The rearrangement joins TRBV7-7 to TRBJ2-1, with unresolved D. The germline V gene has CDR1 SSHAT and CDR2 FNYEAQ (reference sequence). The CDR3 sequence is 13 residues long. CDR3 coding DNA: TGTGCTAGCAGCTTAAGAGGCAGCAATGAGCAGTTCTTC. This codes for CASSLRGSNEQFF.

J is TRBJ2-2 and V is TRBV27; TRBD1 might be the D (5 bases). V was shortened by 10 bases and J by 2 bases, with 11 bases between the two germline ends. The CDR3 is 13 amino acids. Looked up from germline, CDR1 is MNHEY and CDR2 is SMNVEV (reference sequence). Here the CDR3 reads CAIQDSNTGELFF. The CDR3 nucleotides read TGTGCCATCCAAGACAGCAACACCGGGGAGCTGTTTTTT.

The genes are TRBV7-8 and TRBJ2-5; possible D gene TRBD2, 5 bases. The J call may be wrong; the DNA end is better matched by TRBJ2-7. This CDR3 region has 15 residues. Germline V gene sequence: CDR1 SGHVS, CDR2 FQNEAQ. CDR3 sequence: CASSLDLTTNYEQYF. CDR3 nucleotides: TGTGCCAGCAGCTTAGATCTGACGACTAACTACGAGCAGTACTTC.

This chain connects TRBV5-1 to TRBJ1-2; D unclear. Germline values: CDR1 SGHRS, CDR2 YFSETQ. The CDR3 has 12 amino acids. Trimming removed 4 bases at V and 4 bases at J, with 8 bases between. CDR3 nucleotide sequence: TGCGCCAGCAGCCCGCTAAGCTATGGCTACACCTTC. This codes for CASSPLSYGYTF.

The table lists this clone with a few counts. The DNA of the CDR3 is TGTGCCAGTAGTATAATACGGGGGGGCCGAAATGAGCAGTTCTTC. This translates into CASSIIRGGRNEQFF. The chain carries TRBV19 and TRBJ2-1; 8 bases line up with TRBD2. V trimming: 2 bases; J trimming: 7 bases; junction bases outside the gene matches: 7. Germline-derived CDR1 and CDR2 are LNHDA and SQIVND (reference sequence). The CDR3 has 15 amino acids.

For this clone: This may stem from a read error, because a much larger clone lies one nucleotide away. The same CDR3 can be traced to other DNA sequences in this sample. V gene TRBV14 combines with J gene TRBJ2-7, with no clear D. The CDR3 extends over 14 amino acids. The V gene's germline CDR1 is SGHDN and CDR2 FVKESK. Trimming removed 4 bases from V and 4 bases from J, with 14 bases in between. The CDR3 spells CASSPSSGLYEQYF. DNA of the CDR3: TGTGCCAGCAGCCCAAGTTCGGGTTTATACGAGCAGTACTTC.

V and J are TRBV6-5 and TRBJ2-6, with D possibly matching TRBD2 (5 bases). V lost 3 bases and J lost 4, with 10 bases in between. The length of the CDR3 is 15 residues. In germline, CDR1 is MNHEY, CDR2 SVGAGI. The CDR3, as DNA: TGTGCCAGCAGTTATCGGGATGCAGGGGCCAACGTCCTGACTTTC. Its protein product is CASSYRDAGANVLTF.

This rearrangement joins TRBV4-3 to TRBJ2-2, with a tentative D call TRBD1 (6 bases). Trimming shortened V by 4 bases and J by 7 bases, and 22 bases separated the two germline ends. This CDR3 comprises 17 residues. Germline V lookup: CDR1 LGHNA, CDR2 YSLEER. The chain's CDR3 is CASSPVVLGAWSGELFF. CDR3 bases: TGCGCCAGCAGCCCAGTAGTCTTGGGGGCCTGGAGCGGGGAGCTGTTTTTT.

The sample holds one count of this clone. The chain has TRBV29-1 and TRBJ2-7; 7 nucleotides agree with TRBD1. Per germline, CDR1 SQVTM and CDR2 ANQGSEA. The J segment lost 0 bases and the V segment lost 5 bases, leaving 1 base of the junction unmatched. The CDR3 runs to 12 residues. The CDR3 region has the DNA TGCAGCGTTCGACAGGGCTCCTACGAGCAGTACTTC. Its protein product is CSVRQGSYEQYF.

The J gene is TRBJ1-6, the V gene TRBV18, with D maybe TRBD1 (6 bases). CDR3 length: 16 residues. Germline V CDR1 and CDR2: KGHSH, LQKENI. With 2 bases removed from V and 7 bases from J, the gap between germline ends came to 15 bases. The CDR3 is CASSPRGGQMNSPLHF. Here the CDR3 DNA reads TGTGCCAGCTCACCAAGGGGGGGGCAAATGAATTCACCCCTCCACTTT.

The chain uses TRBV14 and TRBJ1-6; D is perhaps TRBD1 (6 bases). The CDR3 has 14 amino acids. Germline V CDR1 and CDR2: SGHDN, FVKESK. Trimming took off 0 bases at V and 9 bases at J, with 9 bases between the two ends. This CDR3 is CASSQDQGSSPLHF. CDR3 DNA sequence: TGTGCCAGCAGCCAAGACCAGGGGAGTTCACCCCTCCACTTT.

For the CDR3, the DNA is TGCGCCAGCAGCCTGATGAACCCCGGAGCGGAAGATACGCAGTATTTT. Translated, it gives CASSLMNPGAEDTQYF. The rearrangement uses TRBV5-1 and TRBJ2-3, with D maybe TRBD2 (5 bases). CDR3 length equals 16 residues. V lost 4 bases and J lost 5, with 20 bases in between. Germline-derived CDR1 and CDR2 are SGHRS and YFSETQ. The full variable domain, with the rest looked up from reference TRBV5-1 and TRBJ2-3, is KAGVTQTPRYLIKTRGQQVTLSCSPISGHRSVSWYQQTPGQGLQFLFEYFSETQRNKGNFPGRFSGRQFSNSRSEMNVSTLELGDSALYLCASSLMNPGAEDTQYFGPGTRLTVL.

The CDR3 loop is CASSGAGEPYNEQFF. In nucleotides, the CDR3 is TGTGCCAGCAGTGGAGCGGGGGAACCGTACAATGAGCAGTTCTTC. The chain couples TRBV7-9 to TRBJ2-1; 8 bases line up with TRBD2. There are 15 residues in the CDR3. The V gene's germline CDR1 is SEHNR and CDR2 FQNEAQ (reference sequence). The V gene end was trimmed by 6 bases and the J gene end by 4 bases; junction bases not matched to a gene: 8.

The V call is TRBV10-3, the J call TRBJ2-2; TRBD2 agrees at 8 bases. Germline CDR1 is ENHRY and CDR2 is SYGVKD. J gave up 0 bases and V 4 bases, and 10 bases lay outside the gene matches. The CDR3 totals 18 residues. CDR3 in amino acids: CAISVPLSGGSNTGELFF. CDR3 bases: TGTGCCATCAGTGTCCCCCTGAGCGGGGGCTCGAACACCGGGGAGCTGTTTTTT.

The genes are TRBV15 and TRBJ2-7; TRBD2 matches at 8 bases. CDR1 LNHNV and CDR2 YYDKDF come from the germline V gene (reference sequence). The V gene end was trimmed by 3 bases and the J gene end by 2 bases; junction bases not matched to a gene: 3. The CDR3 has 14 residues. CDR3 sequence reads: CATSRGRGAYEQYF. The CDR3 nucleotides are TGTGCCACCAGCAGGGGGCGGGGGGCCTACGAGCAGTACTTC.

The chain joins TRBV15 to TRBJ2-3, with 10 bases identical to TRBD2. There are 19 residues in the CDR3. Trimming removed 0 bases from V and 0 bases from J; junction bases left unmatched: 9. The germline gives CDR1 LNHNV, CDR2 YYDKDF (reference sequence). CDR3 DNA sequence: TGTGCCACCAGCAGAGATCTTTGGTCTAGCGGGGGAAGCACAGATACGCAGTATTTT. This encodes CATSRDLWSSGGSTDTQYF. Combining the CDR3 with reference TRBV15 and TRBJ2-3 gives the whole variable domain DAMVIQNPRYQVTQFGKPVTLSCSQTLNHNVMYWYQQKSSQAPKLLFHYYDKDFNNEADTPDNFQSRRPNTSFCFLDIRSPGLGDTAMYLCATSRDLWSSGGSTDTQYFGPGTRLTVL.

V gene TRBV7-2 combines with J gene TRBJ1-2, with D unresolved. The CDR3 has 13 amino acids. In germline, CDR1 is SGHTA, CDR2 FQGNSA. Between the trimmed V and J ends, which lost 5 bases and 6 bases, there was a span of 13 bases. The CDR3 spells CASSTLDGDGYTF. CDR3 bases: TGTGCCAGCAGCACCCTCGACGGAGATGGCTACACCTTC.

V usage is TRBV10-3 and J usage is TRBJ1-1; no firm D call. Germline V gives CDR1 ENHRY, CDR2 SYGVKD. Trimming shortened V by 3 bases and J by 1 base, and 9 bases separated the two germline ends. This CDR3 comprises 14 residues. The DNA for the CDR3 is TGTGCCATCAGTGATAAACAGCAGAACACTGAAGCTTTCTTT. It translates to CAISDKQQNTEAFF.

This chain uses TRBV19 with TRBJ2-7; tentatively, D is TRBD2 (7 bases). Trimming stripped 2 bases from V and 5 bases from J, with 19 bases between. This CDR3 spans 16 amino acids. Per germline, CDR1 LNHDA and CDR2 SQIVND (reference sequence). The CDR3 DNA follows: TGTGCCAGTAGTATAAAGGGGGGGTTTGGAGGCAACGAGCAGTACTTC. As protein: CASSIKGGFGGNEQYF.

This chain connects TRBV5-1 to TRBJ2-2, with TRBD1 as a possible D gene (5 bases). The V end was cut by 5 bases, the J end by 5 bases, with 16 bases between. Germline CDR1 SGHRS, CDR2 YFSETQ. This CDR3 comprises 15 residues. The CDR3 nucleotides read TGCGCCAGCAGGGGGTCAGGGTCGGAGACCGGGGAGCTGTTTTTT. Amino acid sequence: CASRGSGSETGELFF.

The chain is built from TRBV7-9 and TRBJ1-2, with 7 bases fitting TRBD1. This CDR3 is 13 amino acids long. CDR1 SEHNR and CDR2 FQNEAQ come from the germline V gene (reference sequence). With V trimmed by 5 bases and J by 4 bases, 4 bases remained unmatched. DNA of the CDR3: TGTGCCAGCAGCCCGGGACAGCTCTATGGCTACACCTTC. This codes for CASSPGQLYGYTF.

V is TRBV6-4 and J is TRBJ2-2; 10 nucleotides agree with TRBD2. The CDR3 spans 15 residues. The germline V gene has CDR1 MRHNA and CDR2 SNTAGT. The J segment lost 6 bases and the V segment lost 0 bases, leaving 1 base of the junction unmatched. The CDR3 loop reads CASSDSAGGAGELFF. The CDR3 region has the DNA TGTGCCAGCAGTGACTCAGCGGGGGGGGCCGGGGAGCTGTTTTTT.

V is TRBV5-1 and J is TRBJ1-2, with D perhaps matching TRBD1 (6 bases). CDR3 length equals 16 residues. Per germline, CDR1 SGHRS and CDR2 YFSETQ. The V end was cut by 5 bases, the J end by 1 base, with 18 bases between. The CDR3 sequence: CASSPEAGANNYGYTF. The CDR3 bases are TGCGCCAGCAGTCCGGAGGCGGGGGCCAATAACTATGGCTACACCTTC.

J is TRBJ2-2 and V is TRBV2; 9 nucleotides agree with TRBD2. This CDR3 is built from 16 residues. V shed 5 bases and J 6 bases; nucleotides not matched to a gene: 10. The germline V gene has CDR1 SNHLY and CDR2 FYNNEI. The CDR3 sequence: CASSLMRGGNAGELFF. The CDR3 nucleotides are TGTGCCAGCAGTCTTATGCGGGGGGGCAATGCCGGGGAGCTGTTTTTT.